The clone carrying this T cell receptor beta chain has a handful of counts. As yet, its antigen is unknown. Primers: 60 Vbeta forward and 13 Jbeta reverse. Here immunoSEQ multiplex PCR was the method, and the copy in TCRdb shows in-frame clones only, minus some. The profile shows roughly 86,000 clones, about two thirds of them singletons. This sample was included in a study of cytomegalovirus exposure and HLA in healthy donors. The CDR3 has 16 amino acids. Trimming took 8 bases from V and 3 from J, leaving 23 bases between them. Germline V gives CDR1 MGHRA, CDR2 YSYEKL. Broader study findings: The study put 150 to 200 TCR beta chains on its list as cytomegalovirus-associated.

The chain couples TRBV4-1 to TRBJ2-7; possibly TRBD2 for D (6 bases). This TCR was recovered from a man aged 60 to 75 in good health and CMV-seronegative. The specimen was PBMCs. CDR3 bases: TGCGCCAGCTACGGGGGAACCGGCCCTAGGCGCTACGAGCAGTACTTC. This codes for CASYGGTGPRRYEQYF.